The clone carrying this TCR beta chain was counted many times. Its antigen is unknown. These data originate in a study of T-cell reconstitution after alpha-beta-depleted transplantation in children. General study points: The authors attributed T-cell counts and diversity one year after transplant mostly to newly produced T cells.

V was clipped by 5 bases and J by 4 bases; unmatched bases: 9. Germline assignment: CDR1 SGHVS and CDR2 FNYEAQ. This CDR3 comprises 15 residues. Researchers prepared the TCRbeta library using unique molecular identifiers, the study reports. TCRdb reprocessed the PCR reads with MiXCR, giving one entry per CDR3 protein. The profile shows approximately 250,000 distinct CDR3 sequences, under 30% of them singletons. The sample here was PBMCs, taken before TCRalphabeta/CD19-depleted stem cell transplant. The genes are TRBV7-6 and TRBJ1-2; TRBD1 agrees at 8 bases. This clonotype was obtained from a girl aged 2-15 years with Fanconi anemia, due to receive a stem cell transplant. CDR3 sequence (DNA): TGTGCCAGCAGCCCCGGACAGGGAAACTTCTATGGCTACACCTTC. This gives the protein CASSPGQGNFYGYTF.